This T cell receptor (beta chain) was profiled in a study of cytomegalovirus exposure and HLA in healthy donors. This clone was seen more than once but under ten times. Germline loops: CDR1 MNHEY, CDR2 SVGAGI. CDR3 length equals 15 residues. Trimming cost V 0 bases and J 5 bases; bases outside gene matches: 3. PCR involved 60 Vbeta and 13 Jbeta primers. Some clones are missing from TCRdb's copy, which holds only in-frame ones; the method was immunoSEQ multiplex PCR. The sample lists 75,000 to 100,000 clones, around 80% seen once, with under 5.5% in the top ten. This clonotype was sampled from a man in his forties in good health and CMV-seropositive. The rearrangement uses TRBV6-5 and TRBJ2-4; 8 positions agree with TRBD2. Sequencing used PBMCs. The CDR3 region is CASSYSKRGQNIQYF. The CDR3 DNA reads as TGTGCCAGCAGTTACTCGAAGCGGGGGCAAAACATTCAGTACTTC.